In its sample, the clone carrying this T cell receptor (beta chain) was seen many times. The data stem from a study of T cell repertoires in cytomegalovirus infection. Each CDR3 protein is one row after TCRdb ran MiXCR on the reads. The table lists approximately 200,000 distinct CDR3 sequences, 22% of them singletons. The CDR3 totals 17 residues. V lost 4 bases and J lost 7; bases outside the gene matches: 13. CDR1 SGHVS and CDR2 FNYEAQ come from the germline V gene. This rearrangement joins TRBV7-6 to TRBJ1-5; 10 bases align to TRBD1. This clonotype was obtained from a human donor in good health (CMV status not recorded). Some clones in this sample may be carry-over from other donors' samples. The specimen was CD8+ T cells from PBMCs. The CDR3 nucleotides are TGTGCCAGCAGCTACGGGACAGGGGTTAGGTCCGACCAGCCCCAGCATTTT. This encodes CASSYGTGVRSDQPQHF.